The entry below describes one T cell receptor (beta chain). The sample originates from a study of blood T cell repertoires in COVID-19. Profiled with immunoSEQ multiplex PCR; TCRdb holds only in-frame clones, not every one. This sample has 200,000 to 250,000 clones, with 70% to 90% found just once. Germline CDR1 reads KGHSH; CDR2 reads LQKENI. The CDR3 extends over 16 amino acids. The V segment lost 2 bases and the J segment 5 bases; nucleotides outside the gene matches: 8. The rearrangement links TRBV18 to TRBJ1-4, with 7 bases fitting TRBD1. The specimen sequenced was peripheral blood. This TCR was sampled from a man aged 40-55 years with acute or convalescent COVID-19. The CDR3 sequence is CASSPWTPGQNEKLFF. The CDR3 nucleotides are TGTGCCAGCTCACCATGGACTCCGGGACAGAATGAAAAACTGTTTTTT.